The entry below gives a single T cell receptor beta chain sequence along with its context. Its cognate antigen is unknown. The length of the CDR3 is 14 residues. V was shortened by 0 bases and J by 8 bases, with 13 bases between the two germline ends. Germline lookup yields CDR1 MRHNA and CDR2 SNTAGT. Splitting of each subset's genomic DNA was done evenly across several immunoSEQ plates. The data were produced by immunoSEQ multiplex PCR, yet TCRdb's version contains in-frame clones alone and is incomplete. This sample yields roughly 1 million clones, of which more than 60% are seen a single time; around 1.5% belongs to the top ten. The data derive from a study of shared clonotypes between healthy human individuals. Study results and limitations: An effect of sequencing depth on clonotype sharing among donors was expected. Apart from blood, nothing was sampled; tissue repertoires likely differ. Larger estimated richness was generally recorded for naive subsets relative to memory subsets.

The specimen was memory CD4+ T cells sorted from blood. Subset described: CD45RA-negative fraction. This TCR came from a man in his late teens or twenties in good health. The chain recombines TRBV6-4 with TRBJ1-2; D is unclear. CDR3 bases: TGTGCCAGCAGTGACTCAGTTGCAGGATCCGGCTACACCTTC. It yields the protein CASSDSVAGSGYTF.